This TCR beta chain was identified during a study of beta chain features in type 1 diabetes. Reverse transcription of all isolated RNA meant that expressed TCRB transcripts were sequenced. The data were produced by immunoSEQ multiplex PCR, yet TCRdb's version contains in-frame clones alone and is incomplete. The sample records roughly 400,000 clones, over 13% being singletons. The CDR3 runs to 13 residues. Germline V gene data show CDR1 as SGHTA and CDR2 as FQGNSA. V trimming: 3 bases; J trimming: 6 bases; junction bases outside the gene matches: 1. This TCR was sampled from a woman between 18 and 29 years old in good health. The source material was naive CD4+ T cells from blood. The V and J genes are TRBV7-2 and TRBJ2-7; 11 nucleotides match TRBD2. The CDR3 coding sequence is TGTGCCAGCAGCTTGACTAGCGGGATCGAGCAGTACTTC. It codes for CASSLTSGIEQYF.